Detailed here is one T cell receptor (beta chain). The antigen is undetermined. The data were obtained in a study of chemoradiotherapy in HPV16-positive cancers. From germline, CDR1 is MNHNS and CDR2 SASEGT. V was pared by 6 bases and J by 6 bases, with 8 bases of the junction left unmatched. CDR3 length: 13 amino acids. Study-wide results and caveats: Better recurrence-free survival went with HPV-responsive T-cell expansion in HPV16-positive patients.

Sequencing was performed with immunoSEQ multiplex PCR; in TCRdb, only in-frame clones are kept and a portion is missing. The sample holds about 8,900 clones, about 85% seen once. The TCR comes from a human donor with HPV-associated anogenital cancer. This sequence joins TRBV6-1 and TRBJ2-7; TRBD1 aligns across 7 bases. Sequenced here: tumor tissue, sampled from a patient who underwent chemoradiotherapy. The CDR3 DNA follows: TGTGCCAGCAGGCAACAGGGGTTAGGCGAGCAGTACTTC. Amino acids: CASRQQGLGEQYF.